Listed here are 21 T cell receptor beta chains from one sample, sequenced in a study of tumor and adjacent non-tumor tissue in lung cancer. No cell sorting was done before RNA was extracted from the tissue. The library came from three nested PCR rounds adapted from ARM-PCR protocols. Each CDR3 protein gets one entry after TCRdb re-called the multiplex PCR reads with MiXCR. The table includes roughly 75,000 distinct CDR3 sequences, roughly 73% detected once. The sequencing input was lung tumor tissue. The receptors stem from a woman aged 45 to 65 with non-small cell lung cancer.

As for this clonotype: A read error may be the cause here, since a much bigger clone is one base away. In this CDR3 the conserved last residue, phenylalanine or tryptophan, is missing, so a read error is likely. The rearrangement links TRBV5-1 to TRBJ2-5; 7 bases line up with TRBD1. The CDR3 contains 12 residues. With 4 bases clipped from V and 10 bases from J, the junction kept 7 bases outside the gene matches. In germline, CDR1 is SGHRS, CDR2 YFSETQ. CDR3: CASSHDRVRQYV. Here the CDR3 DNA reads TGCGCCAGCAGCCACGACAGGGTTCGCCAGTACGTC.

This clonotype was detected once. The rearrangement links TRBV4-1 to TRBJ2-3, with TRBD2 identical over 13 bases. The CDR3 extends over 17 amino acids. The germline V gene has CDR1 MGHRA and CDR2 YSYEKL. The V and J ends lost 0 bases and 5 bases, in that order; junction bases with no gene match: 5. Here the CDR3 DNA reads TGCGCCAGCAGCCAAGATTCCGGGACTAGCGGGGAAGATACGCAGTATTTT. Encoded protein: CASSQDSGTSGEDTQYF.

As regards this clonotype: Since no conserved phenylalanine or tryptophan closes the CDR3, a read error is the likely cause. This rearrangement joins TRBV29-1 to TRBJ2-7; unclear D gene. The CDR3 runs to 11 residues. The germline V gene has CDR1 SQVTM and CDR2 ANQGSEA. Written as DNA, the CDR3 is TGCAGTGTTGTTAAGGGAAGCGAGCAGTACTTA. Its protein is CSVVKGSEQYL.

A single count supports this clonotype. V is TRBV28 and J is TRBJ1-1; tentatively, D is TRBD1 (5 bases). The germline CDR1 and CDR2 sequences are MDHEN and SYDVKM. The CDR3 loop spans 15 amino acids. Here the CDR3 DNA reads TGTGCTAACCTCACTCAATGGGGGGGAGCGGTTGAAGCTTTCTTT. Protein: CANLTQWGGAVEAFF.

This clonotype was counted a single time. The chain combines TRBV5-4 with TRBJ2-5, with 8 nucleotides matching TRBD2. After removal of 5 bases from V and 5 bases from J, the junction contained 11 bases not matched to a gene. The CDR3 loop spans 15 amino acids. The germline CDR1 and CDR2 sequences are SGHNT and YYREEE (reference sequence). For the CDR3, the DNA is TGTGCCAGCAGTCCGGGGGGGGCTACCGCTGAGACCCAGTACTTC. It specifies CASSPGGATAETQYF.

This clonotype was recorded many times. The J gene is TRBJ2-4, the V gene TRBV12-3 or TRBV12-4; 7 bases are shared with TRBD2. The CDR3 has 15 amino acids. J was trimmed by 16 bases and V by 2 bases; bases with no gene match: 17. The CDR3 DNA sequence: TGTGCCAGCAGTTTATTGGTTAGCGGGCCACCTTCCCCCTACTTC. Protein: CASSLLVSGPPSPYF.

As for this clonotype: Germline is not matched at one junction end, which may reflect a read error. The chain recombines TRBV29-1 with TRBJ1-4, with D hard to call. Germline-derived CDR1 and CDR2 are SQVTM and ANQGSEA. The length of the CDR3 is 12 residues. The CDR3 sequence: CSLEHRGEKLFF. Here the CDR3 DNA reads TGTAGCCTTGAACACCGTGGGGAAAAACTGTTTTTT.

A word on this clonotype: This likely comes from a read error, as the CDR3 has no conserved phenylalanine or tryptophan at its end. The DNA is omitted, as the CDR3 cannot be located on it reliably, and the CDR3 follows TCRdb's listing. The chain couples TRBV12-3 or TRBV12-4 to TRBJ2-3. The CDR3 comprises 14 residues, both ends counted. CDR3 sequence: CASSILELTDTLYS.

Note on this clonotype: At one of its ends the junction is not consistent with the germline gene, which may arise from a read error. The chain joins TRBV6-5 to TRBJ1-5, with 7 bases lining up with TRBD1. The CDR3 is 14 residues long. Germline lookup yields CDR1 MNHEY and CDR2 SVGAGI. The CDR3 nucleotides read TGTGTCAGCAGCCTGGACAGGACAAATCAGCCCCAGCATTTT. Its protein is CVSSLDRTNQPQHF.

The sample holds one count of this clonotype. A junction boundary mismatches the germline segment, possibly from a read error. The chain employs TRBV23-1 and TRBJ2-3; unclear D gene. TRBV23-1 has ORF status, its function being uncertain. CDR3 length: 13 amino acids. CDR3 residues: CVTAERISDKQYF. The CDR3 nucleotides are TGTGTCACAGCCGAACGAATATCAGATAAGCAGTATTTT.

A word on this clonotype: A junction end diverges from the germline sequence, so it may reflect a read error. CDR3 in amino acids: CANSGEITSSYKQYF. The CDR3 bases are TGTGCCAACAGTGGGGAGATAACGAGCAGCTACAAGCAGTACTTC. The chain has TRBV6-1 and TRBJ2-7; perhaps TRBD2 as D (5 bases). Germline values: CDR1 MNHNS, CDR2 SASEGT. There are 15 residues in the CDR3.

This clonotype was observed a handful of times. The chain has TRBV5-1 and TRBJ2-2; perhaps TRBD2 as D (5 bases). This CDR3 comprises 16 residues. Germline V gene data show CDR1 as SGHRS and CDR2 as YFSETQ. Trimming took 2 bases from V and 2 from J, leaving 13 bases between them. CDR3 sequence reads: CASSFAGEANTGELFF. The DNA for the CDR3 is TGCGCCAGCAGCTTCGCGGGCGAGGCCAACACCGGGGAGCTGTTTTTT.

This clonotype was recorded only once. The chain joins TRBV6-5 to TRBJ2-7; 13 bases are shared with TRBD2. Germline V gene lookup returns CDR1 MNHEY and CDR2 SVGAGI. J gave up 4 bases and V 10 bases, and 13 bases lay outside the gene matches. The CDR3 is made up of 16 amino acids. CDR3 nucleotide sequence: TGTGCCAATACCAGGACTAGCGGGAGTAGGGGTTACGAGCAGTACTTC. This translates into CANTRTSGSRGYEQYF.

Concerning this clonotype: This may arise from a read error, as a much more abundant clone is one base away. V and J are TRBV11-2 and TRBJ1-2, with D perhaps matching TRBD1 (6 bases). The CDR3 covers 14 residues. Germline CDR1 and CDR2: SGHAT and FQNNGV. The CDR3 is CVSSSLGGNYGYTF. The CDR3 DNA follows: TGTGTCAGCAGCTCTCTAGGGGGGAACTATGGCTACACCTTC.

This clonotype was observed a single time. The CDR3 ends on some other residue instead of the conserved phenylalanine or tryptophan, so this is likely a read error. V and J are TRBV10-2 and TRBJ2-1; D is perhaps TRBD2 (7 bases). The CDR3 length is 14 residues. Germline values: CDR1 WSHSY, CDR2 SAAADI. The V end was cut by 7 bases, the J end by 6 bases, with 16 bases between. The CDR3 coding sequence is TGCGCCAGCAAGCGAGGGGGGGCAGGCAATGAGCAGTTCATC. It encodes CASKRGGAGNEQFI.

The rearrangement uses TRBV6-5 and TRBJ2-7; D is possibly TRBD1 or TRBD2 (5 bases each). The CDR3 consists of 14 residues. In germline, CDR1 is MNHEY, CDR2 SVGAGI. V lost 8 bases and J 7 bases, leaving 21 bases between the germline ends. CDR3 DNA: TGTGCCAGCCGGGTCGGGGATAGGGGTCGTGAGCAGTACTTC. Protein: CASRVGDRGREQYF.

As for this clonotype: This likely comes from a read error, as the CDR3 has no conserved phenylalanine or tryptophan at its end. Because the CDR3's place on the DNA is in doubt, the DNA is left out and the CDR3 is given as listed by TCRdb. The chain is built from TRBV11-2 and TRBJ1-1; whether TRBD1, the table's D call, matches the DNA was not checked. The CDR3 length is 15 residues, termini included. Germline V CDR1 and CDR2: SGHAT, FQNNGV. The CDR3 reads CVSRPWGGKNTEDFL.

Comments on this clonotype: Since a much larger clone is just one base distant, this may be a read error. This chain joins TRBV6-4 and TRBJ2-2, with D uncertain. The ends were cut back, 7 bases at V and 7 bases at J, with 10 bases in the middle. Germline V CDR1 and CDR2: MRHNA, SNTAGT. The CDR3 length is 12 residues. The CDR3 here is CASNEVDGELFF. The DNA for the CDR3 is TGTGCCAGCAATGAAGTGGACGGGGAGCTGTTTTTT.

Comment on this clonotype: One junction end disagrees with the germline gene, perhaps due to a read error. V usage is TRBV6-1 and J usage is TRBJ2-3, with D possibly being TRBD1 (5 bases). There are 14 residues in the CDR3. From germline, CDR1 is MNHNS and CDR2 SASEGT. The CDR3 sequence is CASSGTRGRDTHYF. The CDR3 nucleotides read TGTGCCAGCAGTGGCACAAGGGGCCGTGATACGCACTATTTT.

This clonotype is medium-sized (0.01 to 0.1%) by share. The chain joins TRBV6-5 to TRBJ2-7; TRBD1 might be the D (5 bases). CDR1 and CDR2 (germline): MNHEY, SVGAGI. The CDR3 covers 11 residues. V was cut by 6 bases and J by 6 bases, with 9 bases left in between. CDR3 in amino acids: CASRRQGEQYF. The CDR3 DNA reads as TGTGCCAGCAGGCGGCAGGGCGAGCAGTACTTC.

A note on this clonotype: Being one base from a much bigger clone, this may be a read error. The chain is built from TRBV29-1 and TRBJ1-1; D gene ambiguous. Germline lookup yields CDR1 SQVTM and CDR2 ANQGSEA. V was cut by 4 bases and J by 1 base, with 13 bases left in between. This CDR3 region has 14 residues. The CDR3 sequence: CSVVNGVTNTEAFF. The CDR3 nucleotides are TGCAGCGTTGTCAACGGGGTCACGAACACTGAAGCTTTCTTT.